A single sample is the source of the 10 T cell receptor beta chains below, sequenced in a study of tumor T cells in aggressive B-cell lymphoma. Sequencing was performed with immunoSEQ multiplex PCR; in TCRdb, only in-frame clones are kept and a portion is missing. The sample carries a few thousand clones, more than 65% recorded once. What was sequenced was tumor tissue. These TCRs come from an adult with diffuse large B cell lymphoma.

This clone was detected a few times. The rearrangement uses TRBV5-1 and TRBJ1-5; 8 bases align to TRBD1. The germline V gene has CDR1 SGHRS and CDR2 YFSETQ. The CDR3 spans 14 residues. Trimming cost V 4 bases and J 6 bases; bases outside gene matches: 6. Here the CDR3 reads CASSPDRGIQPQHF. CDR3 coding DNA: TGCGCCAGCAGCCCAGACAGGGGAATTCAGCCCCAGCATTTT.

The chain uses TRBV30 and TRBJ1-1; 7 bases match TRBD1. The CDR3 has 16 amino acids. V was clipped by 2 bases and J by 1 base; unmatched bases: 10. CDR1 GTSNPN and CDR2 SVGIG come from the germline V gene (reference sequence). The CDR3 sequence: CAWSPIGTETNTEAFF. The CDR3 DNA follows: TGTGCCTGGAGTCCGATCGGGACAGAGACGAACACTGAAGCTTTCTTT. The whole variable domain, remainder taken from reference TRBV30 and TRBJ1-1, is SQTIHQWPATLVQPVGSPLSLECTVEGTSNPNLYWYRQAAGRGLQLLFYSVGIGQISSEVPQNLSASRPQDRQFILSSKKLLLSDSGFYLCAWSPIGTETNTEAFFGQGTRLTVV.

The chain employs TRBV14 and TRBJ2-7; TRBD1 might be the D (5 bases). Germline CDR1 and CDR2: SGHDN and FVKESK. The CDR3 totals 18 residues. Trimming took off 0 bases at V and 0 bases at J, with 18 bases between the two ends. The CDR3 nucleotides read TGTGCCAGCAGCCAAGATAGGGGCGTTAGAGTCCCCTCCTACGAGCAGTACTTC. Protein sequence: CASSQDRGVRVPSYEQYF.

The chain is built from TRBV29-1 and TRBJ1-1, with a weak D call TRBD1 (5 bases). Deletions cut 4 bases from V and 4 bases from J, with 13 bases between. The CDR3 has 13 amino acids. The germline gives CDR1 SQVTM, CDR2 ANQGSEA. The chain's CDR3 is CSVAVGQGTEAFF. CDR3 bases: TGCAGCGTTGCTGTGGGGCAGGGCACTGAAGCTTTCTTT.

This chain connects TRBV6-5 to TRBJ2-2, with TRBD1 matching 11 bases. Germline CDR1 is MNHEY and CDR2 is SVGAGI. J lost 5 bases, V lost 6 bases, and 5 bases had no gene match. The CDR3 consists of 15 residues. The chain's CDR3 is CASRNRDRGTGELFF. The CDR3 nucleotides read TGTGCCAGCAGAAACCGGGACAGGGGGACCGGGGAGCTGTTTTTT.

V and J are TRBV6-5 and TRBJ2-7, with D perhaps matching TRBD2 (6 bases). V shed 2 bases and J shed 12 bases, with 11 bases lying between them. The CDR3 has 11 amino acids. The germline gives CDR1 MNHEY, CDR2 SVGAGI. DNA of the CDR3: TGTGCCAGCAGTTACGGCCGGGAGAGGTACTTC. Protein: CASSYGRERYF.

The chain couples TRBV27 to TRBJ1-1; D possibly corresponds to TRBD1 (6 bases). V lost 5 bases, J lost 2 bases, and 15 bases lay in between. CDR1 is MNHEY, CDR2 SMNVEV, per germline (reference sequence). The CDR3 is made up of 15 amino acids. The CDR3 DNA follows: TGTGCCAGCAGTCCCTCGAGACAGGTCAACACTGAAGCTTTCTTT. Amino acids: CASSPSRQVNTEAFF.

The J gene is TRBJ2-1, the V gene TRBV5-1; 10 bases match TRBD2. Trimming at V came to 3 bases and at J to 10 bases, leaving 10 bases not matched to a gene. This CDR3 contains 15 residues. CDR1 SGHRS and CDR2 YFSETQ come from the germline V gene. The DNA for the CDR3 is TGCGCCAGCAGCTCGGGACTAGCGCCACTCCTCGAGCAGTTCTTC. Translation gives CASSSGLAPLLEQFF. The full variable domain, with the rest looked up from reference TRBV5-1 and TRBJ2-1, is KAGVTQTPRYLIKTRGQQVTLSCSPISGHRSVSWYQQTPGQGLQFLFEYFSETQRNKGNFPGRFSGRQFSNSRSEMNVSTLELGDSALYLCASSSGLAPLLEQFFGPGTRLTVL.

DNA of the CDR3: TGTGCCTGCGTGAGGGGGACACCCCTCCACTTT. This sequence encodes CACVRGTPLHF. V gene TRBV25-1 combines with J gene TRBJ1-6; a weak D match, TRBD1 (6 bases). V was trimmed by 11 bases and J by 11 bases, leaving 13 bases between them. This CDR3 has 11 residues. CDR1 MGHDK and CDR2 SYGVNS come from the germline V gene. The variable domain in full, completed from reference TRBV25-1 and TRBJ1-6, reads EADIYQTPRYLVIGTGKKITLECSQTMGHDKMYWYQQDPGMELHLIHYSYGVNSTEKGDLSSESTVSRIRTEHFPLTLESARPSHTSQYLCACVRGTPLHFGNGTRLTVT.

V is TRBV6-6 and J is TRBJ2-7, with no clear D. The CDR3 length is 14 residues. CDR1 MNHNY and CDR2 SVGAGI come from the germline V gene (reference sequence). Trimming took 0 bases from V and 5 from J, leaving 11 bases between them. The chain's CDR3 is CASSYSQAMNEQYF. CDR3 bases: TGTGCCAGCAGTTACTCGCAAGCGATGAACGAGCAGTACTTC.